These T cell receptor beta chains were read from a single sample in a study of blood T cell repertoires in COVID-19. This table comes from immunoSEQ multiplex PCR, and its TCRdb copy is limited to in-frame clones, with some not included. This sample yields approximately 120,000 clones, of which about 80% are seen a single time; about 11% belongs to the top ten. Sequencing was done on a sample of peripheral blood. Source of these receptors: a man aged 55 to 70 with acute or convalescent COVID-19. CDR3s include the opening cysteine and the closing phenylalanine or tryptophan. Each record gives: clone size, J gene, V gene, D gene, CDR3 DNA, CDR3 protein. A D gene is named only where the DNA matches it firmly. Only part of the rows carry a size: once, few, many, or a class if the clone is expanded.

NA	TRBJ2-4	TRBV2	NA	TGTGCCAGCAGTGAAACCCAGGGAAGCATTCAGTACTTC	CASSETQGSIQYF
NA	TRBJ1-1	TRBV27	NA	TGTGCCAGCAGTTTAGGGCCAAGCTGGACTGAAGCTTTCTTT	CASSLGPSWTEAFF
NA	TRBJ1-4	TRBV2	TRBD1	TGTGCCAGCAGCCCGGACAGGGCTAATGAAAAACTGTTTTTT	CASSPDRANEKLFF
NA	TRBJ2-5	TRBV6-4	NA	TGTGCCAGCAGCCCCGTCCCAGGGTCGGGCCAAGAGACCCAGTACTTC	CASSPVPGSGQETQYF
NA	TRBJ2-5	TRBV5-1	TRBD2	TGCGCCAGCAGCCTTACTAGCGGGAGGGCCGAGGGGGAGACCCAGTACTTC	CASSLTSGRAEGETQYF
NA	TRBJ1-1	TRBV5-1	NA	TGCGCCAGCCAGGAGATTCGCCCCTCGGGGGGCAGAGAAGCTTTCTTT	CASQEIRPSGGREAFF
NA	TRBJ1-2	TRBV2	NA	TGTGCCAGCAGTGGAGGCGGTACACGAGGCTATGGCTACACCTTC	CASSGGGTRGYGYTF
NA	TRBJ1-2	TRBV19	NA	TGTGCCAGTAGTATACAAAACTATGGCTACACCTTC	CASSIQNYGYTF
NA	TRBJ1-2	TRBV5-1	NA	TGCGCCAGCAGCTTGGAGGTACCTAGGTATGGCTACACCTTC	CASSLEVPRYGYTF
NA	TRBJ1-1	TRBV4-1	TRBD1	TGCGCCAGCAGCACGGGACAGAGGAACACTGAAGCTTTCTTT	CASSTGQRNTEAFF
NA	TRBJ2-7	TRBV3-1/TRBV3-2	TRBD2	TGTGCCAGCAGCCAACGTCTAGCGGGAGTAGGGGAGCAGTACTTC	CASSQRLAGVGEQYF
NA	TRBJ2-1	TRBV14	TRBD2	TGTGCCAGCAGCCTCACCCGGACTAGTTTTAGTGAGCAGTTCTTC	CASSLTRTSFSEQFF
NA	TRBJ1-1	TRBV5-1	TRBD1	TGCGCCAGCAGCGGAGAGGGACAGTCGAACACTGAAGCTTTCTTT	CASSGEGQSNTEAFF
NA	TRBJ1-6	TRBV5-1	TRBD1	TGCGCCAGCAGATACCGACAGGGGGGCTCACCCCTCCACTTT	CASRYRQGGSPLHF
once	TRBJ2-7	TRBV9	TRBD2	TGTGCCAGCAGCGAGGGGGGACTAGTTAGATCCTACGAGCAGTACTTC	CASSEGGLVRSYEQYF
NA	TRBJ2-3	TRBV6-2/TRBV6-3	NA	TGTGCCAGCAGTTTAGGAGGGACTCCAGATACGCAGTATTTT	CASSLGGTPDTQYF
NA	TRBJ1-1	TRBV7-8	NA	TGTGCCAGCAGCCCGCTTGGGAGGGGGAACACTGAAGCTTTCTTT	CASSPLGRGNTEAFF
NA	TRBJ1-6	TRBV2	NA	TGTGCCAGCAGTGATACGGATTCACCCCTCCACTTT	CASSDTDSPLHF
NA	TRBJ2-7	TRBV6-5	NA	TGTGCCAGCAGCGCCAGGGCGGCCTACGAGCAGTACTTC	CASSARAAYEQYF
NA	TRBJ2-5	TRBV7-3	NA	TGTGCCAGCAGCCCAGGGCAGCAAGAGACCCAGTACTTC	CASSPGQQETQYF
NA	TRBJ2-3	TRBV11-3	NA	TGTGCCAGCAGCACCCTCGGGGGAGATACGCAGTATTTT	CASSTLGGDTQYF
NA	TRBJ2-4	TRBV27	TRBD1	TGTGCCAGCAGTTCTGATCCCCGAGAGACAGGGCTAGCCAAAAACATTCAGTACTTC	CASSSDPRETGLAKNIQYF
NA	TRBJ2-7	TRBV6-5	TRBD1	TGTGCCAGCAGTCCATCGACAGGGGTTGGGGAGCAGTACTTC	CASSPSTGVGEQYF
NA	TRBJ2-1	TRBV7-9	NA	TGTGCCAGCAGCCCAGACTACACCTACAATGAGCAGTTCTTC	CASSPDYTYNEQFF
NA	TRBJ2-1	TRBV27	TRBD2	TGTGCCAGCAGTTTATCTTTTGCTAGCGGGAGGTATGAGCAGTTCTTC	CASSLSFASGRYEQFF
NA	TRBJ1-5	TRBV2	TRBD1	TGTGCCAGCAGGGGGGACAGGGGCCTCGAGCCCCAGCATTTT	CASRGDRGLEPQHF
NA	TRBJ1-5	TRBV11-2	NA	TGTGCCAGCAGCCTAGGGGCTTATAGCAATCAGCCCCAGCATTTT	CASSLGAYSNQPQHF
NA	TRBJ2-6	TRBV5-4	NA	TGTGCCAGCAGCATGAGGATTTCTGGGGCCAACGTCCTGACTTTC	CASSMRISGANVLTF
NA	TRBJ2-7	TRBV4-2	TRBD1	TGTGCCAGCAGCCAAGATGTTAGGACAGGGGACCGCCTGCCCTGCGAGCAGTACTTC	CASSQDVRTGDRLPCEQYF
NA	TRBJ2-1	TRBV21-1	NA	TGTGCCAGAGCCCAACTAGCGGGACGCTCCTACAATGAGCAGTTCTTC	CARAQLAGRSYNEQFF
few	TRBJ1-2	TRBV27	TRBD1	TGTGCCAGCAAGCGAGGACAGGGCGACTATGGCTACACCTTC	CASKRGQGDYGYTF
NA	TRBJ2-7	TRBV7-9	TRBD1	TGTGCCAGCAGCAGACTCGGGGACAGGTCCTACGAGCAGTACTTC	CASSRLGDRSYEQYF
once	TRBJ1-2	TRBV5-4	TRBD1	TGTGCCAGCAGCTGGGGACAGGGAGGTAATGGCTACACCTTC	CASSWGQGGNGYTF
NA	TRBJ1-2	TRBV24-1	NA	TGTGCCACCAGCCTACCTCTCCGCTACACCTTC	CATSLPLRYTF
NA	TRBJ2-1	TRBV11-2	NA	TGTGCCAGCAGCTTAGCGGTCTCCTACAATGAGCAGTTCTTC	CASSLAVSYNEQFF
NA	TRBJ2-1	TRBV19	TRBD1	TGTGCCAGTAGTATCACAGGGGCCAATGAGCAGTTCTTC	CASSITGANEQFF
NA	TRBJ1-1	TRBV14	NA	TGTGCCAGCAGCCAAGCGGCGGGGATGAACACTGAAGCTTTCTTT	CASSQAAGMNTEAFF
NA	TRBJ1-6	TRBV9	NA	TGTGCCAGCAGCCATGGACTCAATAATTCACCCCTCCACTTT	CASSHGLNNSPLHF
once	TRBJ2-7	TRBV4-2	TRBD2	TGTGCCAGCAGCCTTGGGACTAGTGTCGACGAGCAGTACTTC	CASSLGTSVDEQYF
NA	TRBJ2-2	TRBV5-4	NA	TGTGCCAGCAGCCCGACAGAAGCCGGGGAGCTGTTTTTT	CASSPTEAGELFF
NA	TRBJ2-1	TRBV6-1	TRBD2	TGTGCCGCCGGACTAGCGGGAGCTAATGAGCAGTTCTTC	CAAGLAGANEQFF
NA	TRBJ2-2	TRBV5-1	NA	TGCGCCAGCATGCTCTGGGCAGGGGAGAACACCGGGGAGCTGTTTTTT	CASMLWAGENTGELFF
once	TRBJ1-5	TRBV28	NA	TGTGCCAGCAGCCGACCCCAGGGGTTTGGCAATCAGCCCCAGCATTTT	CASSRPQGFGNQPQHF
NA	TRBJ2-5	TRBV5-1	TRBD2	TGCGCCAGCAGCCGGACTAGCGCTCAAGAGACCCAGTACTTC	CASSRTSAQETQYF
NA	TRBJ2-3	TRBV12-5	TRBD2	TGTGCTAGTGGGGCGGGGGGCACAGATACGCAGTATTTT	CASGAGGTDTQYF
NA	TRBJ2-2	TRBV9	NA	TGTGCCAGCAGCGTAGTGGGCAGGGCGAACACCGGGGAGCTGTTTTTT	CASSVVGRANTGELFF
NA	TRBJ1-1	TRBV19	TRBD1	TGTGCCAGTAGTATAAATCCTGGTGGGACAGGGATTTTGAACACTGAAGCTTTCTTT	CASSINPGGTGILNTEAFF
once	TRBJ2-6	TRBV19	NA	TGTGCCAGTACCTACGGGCGGGCTGGGGCCAACGTCCTGACTTTC	CASTYGRAGANVLTF
NA	TRBJ2-7	TRBV28	NA	TGTGCCAGCAGTTTCCACGCGGTCCCGACAGCCAACTACGAGCAGTACTTC	CASSFHAVPTANYEQYF
NA	TRBJ2-7	TRBV6-5	TRBD2	TGTGCCAGCAGTTACGTCGGGGGGGACTACGAGCAGTACTTC	CASSYVGGDYEQYF
few	TRBJ1-2	TRBV28	NA	TGTGCCAGCAGTCTACCCCTCCCCCAACCCGGGACAAAAGGCTACACCTTC	CASSLPLPQPGTKGYTF
NA	TRBJ1-6	TRBV5-1	TRBD1	TGCGCCAGCAGCTTCAATCCGGGACAGGGTAGTAGTTCACCCCTCCACTTT	CASSFNPGQGSSSPLHF
NA	TRBJ2-1	TRBV5-4	TRBD2	TGTGCCAGCAGCCCGTCTAGCGGGAGTTTTAATGAGCAGTTCTTC	CASSPSSGSFNEQFF